A single sample is the source of the 30 T cell receptor beta chains below, sequenced in a study of a mutant IDH1 vaccine in newly diagnosed glioma. As to time point: week 23, last vaccination. With topical imiquimod, each dose of the vaccine consisted of 300 ug of mutant IDH1 20-mer peptide. Antigens for these TCRs are unknown. TCRdb's copy holds only in-frame clones and misses some; the assay was immunoSEQ multiplex PCR. The sample has around 11,000 clones; about 91% are singletons. The sample here was PBMCs, taken from a glioma patient whose treatment included an IDH1 peptide vaccine. Every receptor here comes from a woman aged 35 to 49 with glioma. Some clones in this sample may be carry-over from other donors' samples.

This rearrangement joins TRBV1 to TRBJ2-5; TRBD2 is the table's D call and was not checked against the DNA. TRBV1 is a pseudogene. This CDR3 spans 17 amino acids. In DNA, the CDR3 is TGCACCAGCAGAAGAAGTACTAGCGGGGGCTCCCAAGAGACCCAGTACTTC. Amino acids: CTSRRSTSGGSQETQYF.

Concerning this clone itself: One base away lies a much larger clone, so this may be a sequencing read error. Other DNA sequences in the same sample also yield this CDR3. This chain links TRBV29-1 with TRBJ1-1; D call uncertain. The germline V gene has CDR1 SQVTM and CDR2 ANQGSEA. This CDR3 has 10 residues. Trimming pared 7 bases from V and 3 bases from J, leaving 6 bases between. CDR3 DNA: TGCAGCGCGGGAGACACTGAAGCTTTCTTT. Protein product: CSAGDTEAFF. Based on the CDR3 plus reference TRBV29-1 and TRBJ1-1, the full variable domain is SAVISQKPSRDICQRGTSLTIQCQVDSQVTMMFWYRQQPGQSLTLIATANQGSEATYESGFVIDKFPISRPNLTFSTLTVSNMSPEDSSIYLCSAGDTEAFFGQGTRLTVV.

This chain joins TRBV28 and TRBJ1-5; no reliable D call. Trimming took 3 bases from V and 0 from J, leaving 9 bases between them. The V gene's germline CDR1 is MDHEN and CDR2 SYDVKM. The CDR3 runs to 15 residues. As DNA, the CDR3 is TGTGCCAGCAGTTTTCGGGGAGGTAGCAATCAGCCCCAGCATTTT. As protein: CASSFRGGSNQPQHF. Based on the CDR3 plus reference TRBV28 and TRBJ1-5, the full variable domain is DVKVTQSSRYLVKRTGEKVFLECVQDMDHENMFWYRQDPGLGLRLIYFSYDVKMKEKGDIPEGYSVSREKKERFSLILESASTNQTSMYLCASSFRGGSNQPQHFGDGTRLSIL.

This chain connects TRBV30 to TRBJ2-7, with D possibly TRBD2 on 6 matching bases. This CDR3 is built from 17 residues. Germline CDR1 reads GTSNPN; CDR2 reads SVGIG (reference sequence). V was pared by 2 bases and J by 0 bases, with 20 bases between. As DNA, the CDR3 is TGTGCCTGGAGTCCTACTTGGAAAGCGGGTTTCTCCTACGAGCAGTACTTC. It translates to CAWSPTWKAGFSYEQYF.

This clone was picked up one time. The gene calls are TRBV5-1 and TRBJ2-1, with TRBD2 as a possible D gene (5 bases). CDR3 length: 14 residues. Germline V gene data show CDR1 as SGHRS and CDR2 as YFSETQ. V dropped 4 bases and J dropped 4 bases, with 12 bases sitting between them. In DNA form, the CDR3 reads TGCGCCAGCAGCCCGGGGTTGGTGTACAATGAGCAGTTCTTC. Its translation is CASSPGLVYNEQFF.

The rearrangement links TRBV30 to TRBJ2-1; possible D gene TRBD2, 6 bases. The CDR3 sequence is 15 residues long. Trimming cost V 2 bases and J 4 bases, with 15 bases left between them. Germline CDR1 GTSNPN, CDR2 SVGIG (reference sequence). The CDR3 loop is CAWSPAYAGYNEQFF. The CDR3 bases are TGTGCCTGGAGTCCCGCCTACGCGGGGTACAATGAGCAGTTCTTC.

The genes are TRBV10-3 and TRBJ1-2, with 8 bases identical to TRBD1. Germline trimming cut 5 bases from V and 7 bases from J; bases unmatched to any gene: 9. Germline V gives CDR1 ENHRY, CDR2 SYGVKD. The CDR3 is made up of 14 amino acids. The CDR3 is CAISYSDRAGGYTF. DNA for the CDR3: TGTGCCATCAGTTATTCGGACAGGGCGGGTGGCTACACCTTC.

The rearrangement joins TRBV29-1 to TRBJ2-1, with D uncertain. This CDR3 region has 11 residues. Trimming pared 8 bases from V and 5 bases from J, leaving 10 bases between. Germline lookup yields CDR1 SQVTM and CDR2 ANQGSEA. The CDR3 protein is CSSGQNNEQFF. Written as DNA, the CDR3 is TGCAGCTCGGGTCAAAACAATGAGCAGTTCTTC.

V gene TRBV7-6 combines with J gene TRBJ2-7; no clear D gene. The V end was cut by 4 bases, the J end by 0 bases, with 7 bases between. This CDR3 spans 13 amino acids. Germline CDR1 reads SGHVS; CDR2 reads FNYEAQ. The CDR3 reads CASSSLSSYEQYF. The CDR3, as DNA: TGTGCCAGCAGCTCACTCAGCTCCTACGAGCAGTACTTC.

V is TRBV2 and J is TRBJ1-4; TRBD1 matches at 8 bases. Germline CDR1 reads SNHLY; CDR2 reads FYNNEI. Germline trimming cut 4 bases from V and 7 bases from J; bases unmatched to any gene: 8. The CDR3 consists of 15 residues. CDR3 sequence (DNA): TGTGCCAGCAGTGCTCAGGACAGGGTGGGTGAAAAACTGTTTTTT. This codes for CASSAQDRVGEKLFF.

The chain is built from TRBV11-3 and TRBJ2-2; weak D call: TRBD2 (6 bases). V lost 0 bases and J 1 base, leaving 12 bases between the germline ends. The germline V gene encodes CDR1 SGHNT and CDR2 YENEEA. The CDR3 consists of 17 residues. CDR3 DNA sequence: TGTGCCAGCAGCTTAGATATAGGGACTCGGAACACCGGGGAGCTGTTTTTT. Translation gives CASSLDIGTRNTGELFF.

The chain combines TRBV27 with TRBJ1-1, with D unresolved. CDR1 and CDR2 (germline): MNHEY, SMNVEV (reference sequence). Trimming took 2 bases from V and 6 from J, leaving 22 bases between them. The CDR3 has 17 residues. In nucleotides, the CDR3 is TGTGCCAGCAGTTTACGACCCCCTCTGGTTGATACCTCTGAAGCTTTCTTT. As protein: CASSLRPPLVDTSEAFF.

V gene TRBV4-1 combines with J gene TRBJ2-1; 9 bases line up with TRBD2. Looked up from germline, CDR1 is MGHRA and CDR2 is YSYEKL. This CDR3 region has 17 residues. J lost 5 bases, V lost 1 base, and 9 bases had no gene match. The CDR3 coding sequence is TGCGCCAGCAGCCAAGCTAACCTAGCGGGGCCCCACAATGAGCAGTTCTTC. Protein: CASSQANLAGPHNEQFF.

This sequence joins TRBV5-1 and TRBJ2-1; D is perhaps TRBD1 (6 bases). Per the germline V gene, CDR1 is SGHRS and CDR2 is YFSETQ. V was trimmed by 4 bases and J by 6 bases, leaving 17 bases between them. The CDR3 extends over 15 amino acids. Written as DNA, the CDR3 is TGCGCCAGCAGCCTTCTCCCCGTAGGGGGCAATGAGCAGTTCTTC. Translating gives CASSLLPVGGNEQFF.

Turning to this clone: The junction departs from the called germline gene at one end, perhaps through a read error. This chain links TRBV30 with TRBJ1-6, with a tentative D call TRBD1 (5 bases). The germline gives CDR1 GTSNPN, CDR2 SVGIG (reference sequence). This CDR3 is built from 15 residues. The CDR3 DNA reads TGTGCCTGGAGGGGGACGAGCTCCTATAATTTACCCCTCCACTTT. Translation gives CAWRGTSSYNLPLHF.

The J gene is TRBJ1-1, the V gene TRBV7-9; D call uncertain. CDR1 and CDR2 (germline): SEHNR, FQNEAQ (reference sequence). The CDR3 has 14 residues. Trimming stripped 5 bases from V and 5 bases from J, with 15 bases between. This CDR3 is CASSRGREGTEAFF. The CDR3 coding sequence is TGTGCCAGCAGCCGCGGACGGGAGGGAACTGAAGCTTTCTTT.

The chain joins TRBV30 to TRBJ2-1; 13 positions match TRBD2. CDR3 length: 15 residues. Germline-derived CDR1 and CDR2 are GTSNPN and SVGIG (reference sequence). The trim removed 1 base at V and 3 bases at J, leaving 0 bases unmatched. CDR3 protein: CAWSGLAGGYNEQFF. DNA for the CDR3: TGTGCCTGGAGTGGACTAGCGGGGGGCTACAATGAGCAGTTCTTC.

This rearrangement joins TRBV6-1 to TRBJ2-7; 7 nucleotides agree with TRBD1. The CDR3 length is 15 residues. Germline V CDR1 and CDR2: MNHNS, SASEGT. Trimming at V came to 5 bases and at J to 4 bases, leaving 11 bases not matched to a gene. The CDR3 DNA is TGTGCCAGCAGTATTGGGACAGCGGACATATACGAGCAGTACTTC. Encoded protein: CASSIGTADIYEQYF.

The chain couples TRBV27 to TRBJ2-7; the D gene is possibly TRBD2 (6 bases). Germline loops: CDR1 MNHEY, CDR2 SMNVEV (reference sequence). The CDR3 runs to 14 residues. The ends were cut back, 8 bases at V and 1 base at J, with 15 bases in the middle. CDR3 DNA: TGTGCCAGCGGCCTTCTGGCGGGGTCCTACGAGCAGTACTTC. This codes for CASGLLAGSYEQYF.

The V gene is TRBV6-5, the J gene TRBJ1-1, with 8 bases matching TRBD1. The germline CDR1 and CDR2 sequences are MNHEY and SVGAGI. This CDR3 has 13 amino acids. V lost 6 bases to trimming and J lost 7 bases; unmatched junction nucleotides: 7. The CDR3: CASRRTGRGEAFF. The DNA for the CDR3 is TGTGCCAGCAGGCGGACAGGGAGGGGTGAAGCTTTCTTT.

This clone came up a few times. The chain joins TRBV27 to TRBJ1-1; 8 nucleotides agree with TRBD1. Trimming cost V 2 bases and J 3 bases; bases outside gene matches: 2. The V gene's germline CDR1 is MNHEY and CDR2 SMNVEV (reference sequence). The CDR3 has 14 residues. DNA for the CDR3: TGTGCCAGCAGTTTACAGGGGGCGGACACTGAAGCTTTCTTT. It is translated as CASSLQGADTEAFF.

This chain uses TRBV5-1 with TRBJ2-7, with 8 bases fitting TRBD1. The V and J ends lost 4 bases and 3 bases, in that order; junction bases with no gene match: 9. Germline V lookup: CDR1 SGHRS, CDR2 YFSETQ. This CDR3 spans 15 amino acids. CDR3 coding DNA: TGCGCCAGCAGCCTCTCAGCCGGGACAGGCTACGAGCAGTACTTC. The encoded protein is CASSLSAGTGYEQYF.

The genes are TRBV19 and TRBJ2-5, with D maybe TRBD2 (5 bases). V was shortened by 6 bases and J by 5 bases, with 10 bases between the two germline ends. CDR1 and CDR2 from the germline V gene are LNHDA and SQIVND (reference sequence). CDR3 length: 12 amino acids. Here the CDR3 reads CASRGEVETQYF. CDR3 nucleotide sequence: TGTGCCAGTAGGGGAGAGGTGGAGACCCAGTACTTC.

The V call is TRBV6-6, the J call TRBJ2-7; no firm D call. The germline V gene encodes CDR1 MNHNY and CDR2 SVGAGI (reference sequence). V was pared by 2 bases and J by 5 bases, with 19 bases between. This CDR3 is 16 amino acids long. CDR3 DNA sequence: TGTGCCAGCAGTTACCCAAGGACCCGACCCGACGACGAGCAGTACTTC. Amino acid sequence: CASSYPRTRPDDEQYF.

The V gene is TRBV27, the J gene TRBJ1-1, with a weak D call TRBD1 (6 bases). V was cut by 5 bases and J by 0 bases, with 19 bases left in between. Per germline, CDR1 MNHEY and CDR2 SMNVEV (reference sequence). This CDR3 comprises 17 residues. In DNA form, the CDR3 reads TGTGCCAGCAGTCGACACCCGGGACACAGCATGAACACTGAAGCTTTCTTT. It specifies CASSRHPGHSMNTEAFF.

This chain uses TRBV5-4 with TRBJ2-7; 9 bases are a match to TRBD1. Germline lookup yields CDR1 SGHNT and CDR2 YYREEE (reference sequence). J gave up 1 base and V 3 bases, and 5 bases lay outside the gene matches. The CDR3 is 15 residues long. The CDR3, as DNA: TGTGCCAGCAGCTCGGGTGGGACAGGGTCCTACGAGCAGTACTTC. Translation gives CASSSGGTGSYEQYF.

The CDR3 spells CASSRGLAGSSGEQFF. CDR3 sequence (DNA): TGCGCCAGCAGCCGCGGCCTAGCGGGGTCTTCCGGTGAGCAGTTCTTC. This rearrangement joins TRBV4-1 to TRBJ2-1; 9 positions agree with TRBD2. V shed 4 bases, J shed 9 bases, and the junction held 13 bases outside the gene matches. This CDR3 is built from 16 residues. Per the germline V gene, CDR1 is MGHRA and CDR2 is YSYEKL.

The V call is TRBV30, the J call TRBJ2-5; D is undetermined. The CDR3 loop spans 11 amino acids. The V and J ends lost 6 bases and 2 bases respectively, with 7 bases between them. CDR1 is GTSNPN and CDR2 is SVGIG in the germline V gene (reference sequence). CDR3 nucleotides: TGTGCCTGTAGAGTACAAGAGACCCAGTACTTC. Translation: CACRVQETQYF.

The genes are TRBV27 and TRBJ2-3, with D unclear. Per the germline V gene, CDR1 is MNHEY and CDR2 is SMNVEV (reference sequence). V was shortened by 5 bases and J by 6 bases, with 9 bases between the two germline ends. The CDR3 covers 12 residues. The CDR3 loop is CASSNGMDTQYF. The CDR3 DNA sequence: TGTGCCAGCAGTAATGGGATGGATACGCAGTATTTT.

V and J are TRBV30 and TRBJ2-7, with D uncertain. The germline V gene has CDR1 GTSNPN and CDR2 SVGIG (reference sequence). Trimming left V 1 base short and J 3 bases short, with 4 bases between. This CDR3 region has 11 residues. In DNA form, the CDR3 reads TGTGCCTGGAGTGCCGGCTACGAGCAGTACTTC. Encoded protein: CAWSAGYEQYF.